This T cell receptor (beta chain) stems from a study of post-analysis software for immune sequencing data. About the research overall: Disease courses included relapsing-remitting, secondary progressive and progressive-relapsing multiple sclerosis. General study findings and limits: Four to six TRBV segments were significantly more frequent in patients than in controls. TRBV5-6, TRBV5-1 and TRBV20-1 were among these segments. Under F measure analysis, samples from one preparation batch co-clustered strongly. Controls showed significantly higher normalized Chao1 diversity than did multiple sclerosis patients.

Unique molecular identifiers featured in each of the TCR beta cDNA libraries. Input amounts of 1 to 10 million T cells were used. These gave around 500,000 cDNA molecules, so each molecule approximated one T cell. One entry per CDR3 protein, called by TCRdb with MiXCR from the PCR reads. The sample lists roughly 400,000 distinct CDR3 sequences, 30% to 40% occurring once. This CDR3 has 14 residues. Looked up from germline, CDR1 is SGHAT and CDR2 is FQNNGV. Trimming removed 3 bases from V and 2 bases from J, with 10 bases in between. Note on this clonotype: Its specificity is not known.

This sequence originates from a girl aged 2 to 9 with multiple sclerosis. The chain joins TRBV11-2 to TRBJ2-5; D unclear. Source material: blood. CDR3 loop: CASSFYTVQETQYF. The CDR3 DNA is TGTGCCAGCAGCTTTTACACCGTACAAGAGACCCAGTACTTC.